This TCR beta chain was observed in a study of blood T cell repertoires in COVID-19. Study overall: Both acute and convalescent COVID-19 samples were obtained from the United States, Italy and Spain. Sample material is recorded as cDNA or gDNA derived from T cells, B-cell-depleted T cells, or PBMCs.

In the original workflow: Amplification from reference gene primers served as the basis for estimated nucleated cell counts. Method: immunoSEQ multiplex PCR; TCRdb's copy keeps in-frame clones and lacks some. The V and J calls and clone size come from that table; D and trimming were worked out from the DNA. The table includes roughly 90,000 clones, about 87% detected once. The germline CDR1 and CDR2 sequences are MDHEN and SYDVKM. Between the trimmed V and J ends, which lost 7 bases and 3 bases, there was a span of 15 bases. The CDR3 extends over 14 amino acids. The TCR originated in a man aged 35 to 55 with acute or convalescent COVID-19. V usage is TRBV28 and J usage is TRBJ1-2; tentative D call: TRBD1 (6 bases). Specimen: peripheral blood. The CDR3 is CASTASDSYYGYTF. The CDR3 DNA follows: TGTGCCAGCACCGCTTCGGACAGCTACTATGGCTACACCTTC.